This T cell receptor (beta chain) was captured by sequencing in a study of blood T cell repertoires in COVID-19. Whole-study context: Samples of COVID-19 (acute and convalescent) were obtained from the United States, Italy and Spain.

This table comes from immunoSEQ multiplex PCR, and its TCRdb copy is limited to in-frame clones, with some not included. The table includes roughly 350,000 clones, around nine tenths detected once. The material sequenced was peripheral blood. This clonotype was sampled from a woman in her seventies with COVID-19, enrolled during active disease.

This CDR3 is CASSERQANQPQHF. The CDR3 nucleotides are TGCGCCAGCAGTGAGAGGCAGGCTAATCAGCCCCAGCATTTT. The chain combines TRBV10-2 with TRBJ1-5; D gene ambiguous. CDR3 length: 14 amino acids. Germline V CDR1 and CDR2: WSHSY, SAAADI. The germline V and J ends were trimmed by 2 bases and 4 bases, with 9 bases remaining between them.